The text below deals with one T cell receptor beta chain. The antigen remains unidentified. CDR1 and CDR2 from the germline V gene are SGHVS and FNYEAQ. V gave up 4 bases and J gave up 2 bases, with 12 bases separating them. The CDR3 consists of 15 residues. The data derive from a study of T cell repertoires in cytomegalovirus infection. TCRdb fed the reads into MiXCR, producing one record per CDR3 protein. This repertoire shows 570,000 or so distinct CDR3 sequences, around 40% found once; its top ten account for about half. General study points: Public TCR beta family frequency separated CMV-and-HLA carriers, including in an independent cohort.

J is TRBJ1-3 and V is TRBV7-6; the D is unclear. Sequencing was performed on cultured PBMCs, taken from culture after CMV antigen stimulation. This clonotype was sampled from a human donor in good health (CMV status not recorded). Some clones in this sample may be carry-over from other donors' samples. CDR3 amino acids: CASSSFNNPGNTIYF. The CDR3 coding sequence is TGTGCCAGCAGCTCCTTTAATAATCCTGGAAACACCATATATTTT.